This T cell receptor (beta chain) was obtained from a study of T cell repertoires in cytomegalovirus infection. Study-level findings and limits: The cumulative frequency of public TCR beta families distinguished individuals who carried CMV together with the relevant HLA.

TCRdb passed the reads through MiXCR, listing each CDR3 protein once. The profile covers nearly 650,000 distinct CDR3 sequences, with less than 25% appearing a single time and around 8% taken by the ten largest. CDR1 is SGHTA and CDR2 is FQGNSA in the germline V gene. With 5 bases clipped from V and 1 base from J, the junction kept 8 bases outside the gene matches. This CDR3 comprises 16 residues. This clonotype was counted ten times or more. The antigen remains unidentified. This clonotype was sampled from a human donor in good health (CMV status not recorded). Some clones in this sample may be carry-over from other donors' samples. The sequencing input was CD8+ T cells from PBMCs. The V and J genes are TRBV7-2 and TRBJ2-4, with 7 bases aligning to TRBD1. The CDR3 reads CASSQQGRMAKNIQYF. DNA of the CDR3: TGTGCCAGCAGCCAACAGGGGCGGATGGCCAAAAACATTCAGTACTTC. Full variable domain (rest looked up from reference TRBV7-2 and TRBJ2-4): GAGVSQSPSNKVTEKGKDVELRCDPISGHTALYWYRQSLGQGLEFLIYFQGNSAPDKSGLPSDRFSAERTGGSVSTLTIQRTQQEDSAVYLCASSQQGRMAKNIQYFGAGTRLSVL.